This T cell receptor beta chain is from a study of immune cell composition in non-small cell lung cancer. V was clipped by 4 bases and J by 4 bases, with 10 bases between them. Germline V gene sequence: CDR1 SGHDN, CDR2 FVKESK. This CDR3 spans 14 amino acids. Measured with immunoSEQ multiplex PCR; TCRdb has only the in-frame clones, and not every one. The sample has thousands of clones; roughly 77% are singletons. This clone has more than one count but fewer than ten. In addition, the sample was reused for a study of CD4 T cells in lung cancer.

The sequencing sample was made of lung tumor tissue. This chain joins TRBV14 and TRBJ2-2; a possible D gene is TRBD2 (5 bases). The receptor was derived from a human donor with non-small cell lung cancer. The CDR3 DNA follows: TGTGCCAGCAGCCGGGAGCGTGGCACCGGGGAGCTGTTTTTT. Translation: CASSRERGTGELFF.